Listed below are T cell receptor beta chains from one sample, sequenced in a study of human T cells and chemical hapten exposure. TCRdb used MiXCR to reprocess the RACE reads, holding one entry per CDR3 protein. The repertoire holds 300,000 to 350,000 distinct CDR3 sequences, under 8% seen once, with roughly 7.9% in the top ten. The source material was whole blood, sampled in connection with sensitization to the hapten diphenylcyclopropenone (DPC). The receptors shown here come from a woman aged 18-29 years with alopecia areata. Some clones in this sample may be carry-over from other donors' samples. Both conserved end residues are part of each CDR3. A D gene is named only where the DNA matches it firmly. Rows may omit the clone size; those that give it use once, few, many or a size class.

j_gene	d_gene	abundance	v_gene	CDR3aa	CDR3nt
TRBJ1-4	-	many	TRBV6-5	CASSSAPYEKLFF	TGTGCCAGCAGTTCGGCACCTTATGAAAAACTGTTTTTT
TRBJ1-5	-	-	TRBV27	CASSFGRTQQPQHF	TGTGCCAGCAGTTTCGGACGGACCCAACAGCCCCAGCATTTT
TRBJ1-1	-	-	TRBV28	CASTLTERLNTEAFF	TGTGCCAGCACCCTAACAGAGCGGTTGAACACTGAAGCTTTCTTT
TRBJ1-5	TRBD1	few	TRBV28	CASSLPGQGGVQPQHF	TGTGCCAGCAGCCTGCCGGGACAGGGGGGAGTTCAGCCCCAGCATTTT
TRBJ1-4	-	-	TRBV6-1	CASTRGGREKLFF	TGTGCCAGTACAAGAGGGGGTCGGGAAAAACTGTTTTTT
TRBJ1-4	-	few	TRBV2	CASTRNEKLFF	TGTGCCAGCACACGAAATGAAAAACTGTTTTTT
TRBJ2-6	-	-	TRBV7-2	CASSPGSWANVLTF	TGTGCCAGCAGCCCCGGGAGCTGGGCCAACGTCCTGACTTTC
TRBJ1-6	TRBD1	few	TRBV10-3	CAISNRGKESPLHF	TGTGCCATCAGCAACAGGGGAAAGGAATCACCCCTCCACTTT
TRBJ2-5	TRBD1	-	TRBV5-5	CASSLDRTGDIQETQYF	TGTGCCAGCAGCTTGGACCGGACAGGGGATATACAAGAGACCCAGTACTTC
TRBJ1-1	-	many	TRBV29-1	CSVKQGLYEAFF	TGCAGCGTTAAACAGGGCCTGTATGAAGCTTTCTTT
TRBJ1-3	-	-	TRBV7-2	CASSLSFDTIYF	TGTGCCAGCAGCTTAAGTTTCGACACCATATATTTT
TRBJ2-3	TRBD2	-	TRBV6-1	CASSVKRGGTDTQYF	TGTGCCAGCAGTGTGAAGCGGGGGGGCACAGATACGCAGTATTTT
TRBJ2-1	-	few	TRBV12-5	CASGLLGIGQGLGFGNEQFF	TGTGCTAGTGGTTTGTTGGGGATAGGGCAGGGCTTGGGATTTGGAAATGAGCAGTTCTTC
TRBJ2-3	-	few	TRBV28	CASTFGQTSTDTQYF	TGTGCCAGCACCTTCGGACAGACAAGCACAGATACGCAGTATTTT
TRBJ2-3	TRBD1	-	TRBV7-7	CASSLQGHSTDTQYF	TGTGCTAGCAGCTTACAGGGGCATTCCACAGATACGCAGTATTTT
TRBJ2-3	TRBD2	many	TRBV20-1	CSAKPAGGSTDTQYF	TGCAGTGCTAAGCCAGCGGGGGGTAGCACAGATACGCAGTATTTT
TRBJ1-1	-	few	TRBV12-3/TRBV12-4	CASSFGTMNTEAFF	TGTGCCAGCAGTTTTGGGACGATGAACACTGAAGCTTTCTTT